A selection of T cell receptor beta chains follows, all from one sample in a study of PD-1 blockade in classical Hodgkin lymphoma. TCRdb's table, derived via immunoSEQ multiplex PCR, lists solely in-frame clones and lacks some. The sample has about 14,000 clones, about 91% seen once. Sequencing was carried out using CD8+ T cells from blood. Every receptor here comes from a human donor with classical Hodgkin lymphoma. CDR3s include the opening cysteine and the closing phenylalanine or tryptophan. D genes are given only for firm matches. Expanded clones get a size class; other rows say once, few or many, or leave the size out.

J gene: TRBJ2-5; D gene: .; V gene: TRBV28; clone size: .; CDR3 protein: CASSPPVGGGQETQYF; CDR3 DNA: TGTGCCAGCAGTCCCCCGGTAGGGGGAGGCCAAGAGACCCAGTACTTC
J gene: TRBJ2-3; D gene: TRBD2; V gene: TRBV4-1; clone size: .; CDR3 protein: CASSQVLAGELGTDTQYF; CDR3 DNA: TGCGCCAGCAGCCAAGTCCTAGCGGGAGAGTTGGGTACAGATACGCAGTATTTT
J gene: TRBJ2-1; D gene: .; V gene: TRBV28; clone size: .; CDR3 protein: CASSPIEAYSSSYNEQFF; CDR3 DNA: TGTGCCAGCAGTCCCATAGAAGCGTATTCTAGCTCCTACAATGAGCAGTTCTTC
J gene: TRBJ2-5; D gene: TRBD2; V gene: TRBV28; clone size: .; CDR3 protein: CASRLAGDWGTQYF; CDR3 DNA: TGTGCCAGCAGGTTAGCGGGCGACTGGGGGACCCAGTACTTC
J gene: TRBJ2-7; D gene: .; V gene: TRBV6-5; clone size: .; CDR3 protein: CASSLLAPEGHEQYF; CDR3 DNA: TGTGCCAGCAGCCTGCTGGCACCCGAGGGACACGAGCAGTACTTC
J gene: TRBJ2-7; D gene: TRBD2; V gene: TRBV28; clone size: once; CDR3 protein: CASSLRTSDSYEQYF; CDR3 DNA: TGTGCCAGCAGTCTTAGGACTAGCGACTCCTACGAGCAGTACTTC
J gene: TRBJ1-5; D gene: .; V gene: TRBV4-1; clone size: .; CDR3 protein: CASSQDSGSNQPQHF; CDR3 DNA: TGCGCCAGCAGCCAAGATTCAGGGAGCAATCAGCCCCAGCATTTT
J gene: TRBJ2-1; D gene: TRBD2; V gene: TRBV18; clone size: .; CDR3 protein: CASSPISGEGNEQFF; CDR3 DNA: TGTGCCAGCTCACCAATTTCGGGGGAGGGGAATGAGCAGTTCTTC
J gene: TRBJ2-1; D gene: TRBD1; V gene: TRBV5-1; clone size: .; CDR3 protein: CASSASGQVFSNEQFF; CDR3 DNA: TGCGCCAGCAGCGCCTCGGGACAGGTATTCTCGAATGAGCAGTTCTTC
J gene: TRBJ1-1; D gene: TRBD1; V gene: TRBV4-1; clone size: .; CDR3 protein: CASSLRTGRDAFF; CDR3 DNA: TGCGCCAGCAGCCTTCGGACAGGAAGGGATGCTTTCTTT
J gene: TRBJ2-2; D gene: .; V gene: TRBV5-1; clone size: .; CDR3 protein: CASSPVGDTGELFF; CDR3 DNA: TGCGCCAGCAGCCCGGTCGGGGACACCGGGGAGCTGTTTTTT
J gene: TRBJ2-2; D gene: .; V gene: TRBV2; clone size: few; CDR3 protein: CASSAASRVFF; CDR3 DNA: TGTGCCAGCAGTGCGGCTAGTAGGGTGTTTTTT
J gene: TRBJ2-5; D gene: .; V gene: TRBV7-9; clone size: .; CDR3 protein: CASSLLSGLRDETQYF; CDR3 DNA: TGTGCCAGCAGCTTACTTTCGGGACTTAGAGACGAGACCCAGTACTTC
J gene: TRBJ1-1; D gene: .; V gene: TRBV4-1; clone size: few; CDR3 protein: CASSPREVTEAFF; CDR3 DNA: TGCGCCAGCAGCCCCCGGGAAGTCACTGAAGCTTTCTTT
J gene: TRBJ2-2; D gene: .; V gene: TRBV7-9; clone size: .; CDR3 protein: CASSRRTQNTGELFF; CDR3 DNA: TGTGCCAGCAGCCGACGGACTCAGAACACCGGGGAGCTGTTTTTT
J gene: TRBJ1-1; D gene: .; V gene: TRBV19; clone size: .; CDR3 protein: CASSALGGSNTEAFF; CDR3 DNA: TGTGCCAGTAGTGCATTGGGGGGGTCGAACACTGAAGCTTTCTTT
J gene: TRBJ2-1; D gene: TRBD2; V gene: TRBV7-9; clone size: .; CDR3 protein: CASSGGAYNEQFF; CDR3 DNA: TGTGCCTCTAGCGGGGGGGCCTACAATGAGCAGTTCTTC
J gene: TRBJ2-1; D gene: .; V gene: TRBV28; clone size: .; CDR3 protein: CASSPDRGASSYNEQFF; CDR3 DNA: TGTGCCAGCAGTCCCGACCGCGGGGCTTCGTCCTACAATGAGCAGTTCTTC
J gene: TRBJ2-7; D gene: .; V gene: TRBV14; clone size: .; CDR3 protein: CASSRRQSNSYEQYF; CDR3 DNA: TGTGCCAGCAGCCGACGACAGAGCAACTCCTACGAGCAGTACTTC
J gene: TRBJ2-3; D gene: TRBD2; V gene: TRBV10-3; clone size: .; CDR3 protein: CASRRGRALRTDTQYF; CDR3 DNA: TGTGCCAGCCGCCGCGGGAGGGCCCTTCGCACAGATACGCAGTATTTT
J gene: TRBJ2-5; D gene: .; V gene: TRBV11-2; clone size: .; CDR3 protein: CASSLGDVGYQETQYF; CDR3 DNA: TGTGCCAGCAGCTTAGGCGATGTGGGATACCAAGAGACCCAGTACTTC
J gene: TRBJ2-1; D gene: TRBD2; V gene: TRBV6-4; clone size: .; CDR3 protein: CASSELAGGSPIEQFF; CDR3 DNA: TGTGCCAGCAGTGAGCTAGCGGGAGGGTCCCCTATAGAGCAGTTCTTC
J gene: TRBJ1-1; D gene: .; V gene: TRBV7-6; clone size: .; CDR3 protein: CASSLAGGTGGTEAFF; CDR3 DNA: TGTGCCAGCAGCTTAGCGGGAGGGACGGGCGGCACTGAAGCTTTCTTT
J gene: TRBJ2-5; D gene: TRBD2; V gene: TRBV19; clone size: .; CDR3 protein: CASSTGGGSGETQYF; CDR3 DNA: TGTGCCAGTAGTACGGGAGGAGGATCTGGGGAGACCCAGTACTTC
J gene: TRBJ2-5; D gene: TRBD2; V gene: TRBV7-2; clone size: .; CDR3 protein: CASSRLREIKETQYF; CDR3 DNA: TGTGCCAGCAGCCGTCTGCGGGAGATAAAGGAGACCCAGTACTTC
J gene: TRBJ2-2; D gene: .; V gene: TRBV7-3; clone size: once; CDR3 protein: CASSPLGLENTGELFF; CDR3 DNA: TGTGCCAGCAGCCCCCTAGGGCTCGAGAACACCGGGGAGCTGTTTTTT
J gene: TRBJ2-7; D gene: TRBD2; V gene: TRBV11-2; clone size: .; CDR3 protein: CASSVGLAGEEQYF; CDR3 DNA: TGTGCCAGCAGCGTCGGACTAGCGGGAGAGGAGCAGTACTTC
J gene: TRBJ1-2; D gene: .; V gene: TRBV19; clone size: .; CDR3 protein: CASSMVGDGYTF; CDR3 DNA: TGTGCCAGTAGTATGGTTGGGGACGGCTACACCTTC
J gene: TRBJ2-7; D gene: .; V gene: TRBV27; clone size: .; CDR3 protein: CASRFTQGSEQYF; CDR3 DNA: TGTGCCAGCAGGTTTACTCAGGGGAGCGAGCAGTACTTC
J gene: TRBJ1-1; D gene: .; V gene: TRBV21-1; clone size: .; CDR3 protein: CASSNHREGALLPNTEAFF; CDR3 DNA: TGTGCCAGCAGCAATCACCGGGAAGGAGCTCTTCTCCCGAACACTGAAGCTTTCTTT
J gene: TRBJ1-5; D gene: .; V gene: TRBV27; clone size: few; CDR3 protein: CASSSLETENQPQHF; CDR3 DNA: TGTGCCAGCAGTTCTTTGGAGACCGAGAATCAGCCCCAGCATTTT
J gene: TRBJ2-3; D gene: TRBD1; V gene: TRBV10-3; clone size: .; CDR3 protein: CAISEPRDSGDTQYF; CDR3 DNA: TGTGCCATCAGTGAGCCCAGGGACAGCGGAGATACGCAGTATTTT
J gene: TRBJ2-7; D gene: .; V gene: TRBV23-1; clone size: .; CDR3 protein: CASSQFSDSDESSYEQYF; CDR3 DNA: TGCGCCAGCAGTCAATTCTCGGATTCCGACGAGAGCTCCTACGAGCAGTACTTC
J gene: TRBJ2-3; D gene: TRBD1; V gene: TRBV6-5; clone size: .; CDR3 protein: CASRTGQGGTDTQYF; CDR3 DNA: TGTGCCAGCAGGACGGGACAGGGAGGCACAGATACGCAGTATTTT
J gene: TRBJ2-1; D gene: TRBD1; V gene: TRBV7-9; clone size: once; CDR3 protein: CASSLGQGRDEQFF; CDR3 DNA: TGTGCCAGCAGCTTGGGACAGGGGAGGGATGAGCAGTTCTTC
J gene: TRBJ2-1; D gene: .; V gene: TRBV29-1; clone size: .; CDR3 protein: CSVVKASARNEQFF; CDR3 DNA: TGCAGCGTTGTGAAGGCTAGTGCCCGCAATGAGCAGTTCTTC
J gene: TRBJ2-1; D gene: .; V gene: TRBV19; clone size: .; CDR3 protein: CASRPRDSFSYNEQFF; CDR3 DNA: TGTGCCAGTAGGCCTAGGGACTCTTTCTCCTACAATGAGCAGTTCTTC
J gene: TRBJ2-3; D gene: .; V gene: TRBV19; clone size: .; CDR3 protein: CASSGDDRAGGTDTQYF; CDR3 DNA: TGTGCCAGTAGCGGTGACGACAGGGCGGGAGGCACAGATACGCAGTATTTT
J gene: TRBJ2-1; D gene: .; V gene: TRBV4-1; clone size: .; CDR3 protein: CASSKNYLTEQFF; CDR3 DNA: TGCGCCAGCAGCAAAAACTACCTCACTGAGCAGTTCTTC
J gene: TRBJ1-1; D gene: .; V gene: TRBV6-5; clone size: .; CDR3 protein: CASSSQNTEAFF; CDR3 DNA: TGTGCCAGCAGTTCCCAGAACACTGAAGCTTTCTTT
J gene: TRBJ2-1; D gene: TRBD2; V gene: TRBV12-5; clone size: .; CDR3 protein: CASGSWGTSGRAYEQFF; CDR3 DNA: TGTGCTAGTGGTTCCTGGGGGACTAGCGGGAGGGCCTATGAGCAGTTCTTC
J gene: TRBJ2-3; D gene: TRBD2; V gene: TRBV12-5; clone size: once; CDR3 protein: CASGSISGRVNPDTQYF; CDR3 DNA: TGTGCTAGTGGTTCCATTAGCGGGAGGGTCAACCCAGATACGCAGTATTTT
J gene: TRBJ1-3; D gene: .; V gene: TRBV5-4; clone size: .; CDR3 protein: CASSLDARSGNTIYF; CDR3 DNA: TGTGCCAGCAGCTTGGACGCGCGCTCTGGAAACACCATATATTTT
J gene: TRBJ2-5; D gene: .; V gene: TRBV28; clone size: .; CDR3 protein: CASSSTGVTGVGTQYF; CDR3 DNA: TGTGCCAGCAGTTCTACAGGGGTAACGGGAGTAGGGACCCAGTACTTC
J gene: TRBJ2-2; D gene: .; V gene: TRBV6-5; clone size: .; CDR3 protein: CASRSRVRDTGELFF; CDR3 DNA: TGTGCCAGCAGATCCAGGGTTCGGGACACCGGGGAGCTGTTTTTT
J gene: TRBJ1-1; D gene: TRBD1; V gene: TRBV5-1; clone size: .; CDR3 protein: CASSLGQGGTTEAFF; CDR3 DNA: TGCGCCAGCAGCTTGGGGCAGGGGGGAACCACTGAAGCTTTCTTT
J gene: TRBJ1-2; D gene: TRBD1; V gene: TRBV5-1; clone size: .; CDR3 protein: CASSFPPGTGTMEGYTF; CDR3 DNA: TGCGCCAGCAGCTTTCCCCCTGGGACAGGGACGATGGAGGGCTACACCTTC
J gene: TRBJ2-1; D gene: .; V gene: TRBV20-1; clone size: .; CDR3 protein: CSAVYNEQFF; CDR3 DNA: TGCAGTGCAGTTTACAATGAGCAGTTCTTC
J gene: TRBJ2-1; D gene: TRBD2; V gene: TRBV29-1; clone size: .; CDR3 protein: CSVDPSGGYNEQFF; CDR3 DNA: TGCAGCGTTGATCCTAGCGGCGGCTACAATGAGCAGTTCTTC
J gene: TRBJ2-3; D gene: TRBD2; V gene: TRBV19; clone size: .; CDR3 protein: CASSIGGLAGRYLGTDTQYF; CDR3 DNA: TGTGCCAGTAGTATAGGGGGACTAGCGGGACGGTATCTCGGCACAGATACGCAGTATTTT
J gene: TRBJ2-5; D gene: TRBD2; V gene: TRBV2; clone size: .; CDR3 protein: CASRRTSGRGETQYF; CDR3 DNA: TGTGCCAGCAGGAGGACTAGCGGGAGAGGGGAGACCCAGTACTTC
J gene: TRBJ2-5; D gene: TRBD2; V gene: TRBV7-8; clone size: once; CDR3 protein: CASSWGLAGNQETQYF; CDR3 DNA: TGTGCCAGCAGCTGGGGACTAGCGGGTAACCAAGAGACCCAGTACTTC
J gene: TRBJ2-2; D gene: .; V gene: TRBV19; clone size: once; CDR3 protein: CASRTENTGELFF; CDR3 DNA: TGTGCCAGTAGGACAGAGAACACCGGGGAGCTGTTTTTT
J gene: TRBJ2-2; D gene: .; V gene: TRBV28; clone size: .; CDR3 protein: CASTLGSTGELFF; CDR3 DNA: TGTGCCAGCACCCTGGGGAGTACCGGGGAGCTGTTTTTT
J gene: TRBJ1-3; D gene: .; V gene: TRBV4-1; clone size: .; CDR3 protein: CASSQGLPSSGNTIYF; CDR3 DNA: TGCGCCAGCAGCCAAGGCCTTCCGAGCTCTGGAAACACCATATATTTT
J gene: TRBJ2-1; D gene: .; V gene: TRBV7-9; clone size: .; CDR3 protein: CASSLAGGNEQFF; CDR3 DNA: TGTGCCAGCAGCTTAGCCGGGGGTAATGAGCAGTTCTTC
J gene: TRBJ2-7; D gene: .; V gene: TRBV27; clone size: .; CDR3 protein: CASSLGELYEQYF; CDR3 DNA: TGTGCCAGCAGTTTGGGGGAGTTATACGAGCAGTACTTC
J gene: TRBJ1-2; D gene: .; V gene: TRBV29-1; clone size: .; CDR3 protein: CSAVGGDGSGYTF; CDR3 DNA: TGCAGCGCCGTCGGGGGTGACGGGTCTGGCTACACCTTC
J gene: TRBJ1-1; D gene: .; V gene: TRBV7-9; clone size: once; CDR3 protein: CASTLGVGTEAFF; CDR3 DNA: TGTGCCAGCACCCTAGGGGTAGGCACTGAAGCTTTCTTT
J gene: TRBJ2-7; D gene: .; V gene: TRBV6-1; clone size: once; CDR3 protein: CASTERNLFYEQYF; CDR3 DNA: TGTGCCAGCACTGAAAGAAACCTATTCTACGAGCAGTACTTC